The entry that follows covers one T cell receptor beta chain sequence. This clone was seen a handful of times. Its antigen is still unknown. No much larger clone exists at a distance of one base, and base qualities are not known. The immunoSEQ Assay, a bias-controlled multiplex PCR, was used to amplify TCRbeta CDR3 regions from genomic DNA. The paper's processing steps were these. The number of nucleated cells in each sample was estimated from the amplification of reference gene primers within the assay. Sequence reads were collapsed and filtered to measure the absolute abundance of every unique TCRbeta CDR3 rearrangement. For each sample, productive Simpson clonality was calculated as the square root of Simpson's diversity index over productive rearrangements. In TCRdb, the immuneACCESS table is reduced to in-frame sequences with V and J assigned. These tables do not hold every clone; where another copy was compared, an unresolved V gene accounts for under half, and the others remain unexplained. V, J and clone size derive from that table, while D and trimming were established from the DNA sequence. For this sample the table gives 300,000 to 400,000 clones, of which 80% to 90% were detected only once. The ten largest clones capture around 4.4% of the sample.

This sample is part of a study of blood T cell repertoires in COVID-19 (dated by TCRdb to the early 2020s). Notes on the research overall: Samples from collaborators originated in the United States, Italy and Spain and spanned both the acute and convalescent phases of COVID-19. The prospective study material was composed of cDNA or gDNA derived from T cells, B-cell-depleted T cells, or PBMCs. The dataset comprised deeply sampled blood TCRbeta repertoires from subjects exposed to, actively infected with, or recovered from COVID-19. A freely available public database, intended as a resource for researchers studying the immune response to SARS-CoV-2, is where the repertoires were released. The samples were drawn from the first 160 participants of the ongoing ImmuneRACE study and from 1,254 subjects provided by 6 global collaborators. Where available, HLA class I and class II types were obtained from metadata supplied by the sample provider rather than from assay-based typing. The sample metadata nearly always contained a de-identified subject ID, COVID-19 status, age in years and sex.

Enrolling through a virtual design, the prospective study's participants ranged in age from roughly 18 to 95 years and lived across 24 United States geographic areas. In the prospective study, participants were assigned to cohorts based on the clinical history participants reported in a screening survey and a study questionnaire. In the prospective study, mobile phlebotomists collected whole blood, serum and a nasopharyngeal or oropharyngeal swab from each participant. Over a roughly 2-month period, participants in the prospective study had the option of providing additional blood draws and questionnaires. Blood samples from the prospective study were shipped frozen or at room temperature prior to DNA extraction. The germline V gene (reference sequence) yields LNHDA for CDR1 and SQIVND for CDR2. Trimming removed 8 bases from V and 3 bases from J, leaving 19 bases between the germline ends. The CDR3 holds 15 amino acids from the cysteine to the phenylalanine. The retained sequence is limited to the CDR3, 45 bases, with the frame set at the first base.

The investigation overall reported the following: The quantity of clinical and demographic metadata differed by source and by participant and was supplied without curation.

This sequence uses TRBV19 and TRBJ1-2; tentative D gene TRBD1, with 6 bases matching. The clonotype was recovered from a woman in her forties with acute COVID-19. Input material: PBMCs or T cells enriched from blood (not recorded which). Here is the DNA: TGTGCCAGTGAGTCTTGGGGGCTTCTGGACTATGGCTACACCTTC. It specifies CASESWGLLDYGYTF.